Below, 18 T cell receptor beta chains from the same sample are listed, as sequenced in a study of cytomegalovirus exposure and HLA in healthy donors (dated by TCRdb to 2017 to 2019). Libraries were constructed by the immunoSEQ multiplex PCR assay. The multiplex PCR relied on a mix of 60 forward primers for TCR Vbeta segments and 13 reverse primers for TCR Jbeta segments. In its TCRdb copy, this immuneACCESS table keeps in-frame sequences only and misses some clones. Where compared with another copy, unresolved V genes explain less than half of these, and the others have no known cause. The sample has around 76,000 clones on record, 60% to 85% of them singletons. The top ten clones comprise roughly 1.5% of the sample. The sequenced sample was PBMCs. Every receptor here comes from a man aged 35 to 55 in good health and CMV-seronegative.

The genes are TRBV6-1 and TRBJ2-1; TRBD2 matches 9 bases. V trimming: 2 bases; J trimming: 5 bases; junction bases outside the gene matches: 4. This CDR3 region has 15 residues. CDR1 is MNHNS, CDR2 SASEGT, per germline. This CDR3 is CASSEPTSGNNEQFF. CDR3 bases: TGTGCCAGCAGTGAACCGACTAGCGGCAACAATGAGCAGTTCTTC.

The chain employs TRBV4-2 and TRBJ1-4; D possibly corresponds to TRBD1 (6 bases). The CDR3 runs to 16 residues. CDR1 is LGHNA, CDR2 YNFKEQ, per germline. Between the trimmed V and J ends, which lost 1 base and 5 bases, there was a span of 14 bases. The CDR3 here is CASSQAMTGTNEKLFF. CDR3 DNA: TGTGCCAGCAGCCAAGCAATGACAGGTACCAATGAAAAACTGTTTTTT.

The chain joins TRBV6-5 to TRBJ1-1; no clear D gene. The CDR3 is 14 amino acids. Germline V gives CDR1 MNHEY, CDR2 SVGAGI. V shed 2 bases and J shed 1 base, with 8 bases lying between them. This CDR3 is CASSYTWANTEAFF. The CDR3 nucleotides are TGTGCCAGCAGTTACACCTGGGCGAACACTGAAGCTTTCTTT.

J is TRBJ2-5 and V is TRBV6-1, with D possibly matching TRBD1 (6 bases). Deletions cut 10 bases from V and 1 base from J, with 19 bases between. Germline CDR1 reads MNHNS; CDR2 reads SASEGT. The CDR3 is 15 residues long. As DNA, the CDR3 is TGTGCCATCCTTCCATATGGACAGCCCCAAGAGACCCAGTACTTC. This encodes CAILPYGQPQETQYF.

This chain joins TRBV28 and TRBJ2-7; TRBD2 might be the D (5 bases). Trimming shortened V by 3 bases and J by 2 bases, and 17 bases separated the two germline ends. The CDR3 is made up of 16 amino acids. From germline, CDR1 is MDHEN and CDR2 SYDVKM. CDR3 sequence: CASSLPQRAETYEQYF. The CDR3 DNA sequence: TGTGCCAGCAGTTTGCCCCAACGAGCGGAGACCTACGAGCAGTACTTC.

CDR3 region: CASSIGLAGGRGSGELFF. The CDR3 DNA reads as TGTGCCAGTAGTATTGGACTAGCGGGAGGGAGGGGATCCGGGGAGCTGTTTTTT. The chain recombines TRBV19 with TRBJ2-2; 15 positions match TRBD2. J lost 6 bases, V lost 3 bases, and 8 bases had no gene match. Germline-derived CDR1 and CDR2 are LNHDA and SQIVND (reference sequence). CDR3 length equals 18 residues.

This clone was recorded once. The genes are TRBV5-1 and TRBJ2-2; D unresolved. The V end lost 1 base, the J end lost 2 bases, and 9 bases lay between the germline ends. CDR1 and CDR2 (germline): SGHRS, YFSETQ. This CDR3 comprises 15 residues. The CDR3 DNA reads TGCGCCAGCAGCTTGAATAGCCTAAACACCGGGGAGCTGTTTTTT. The encoded protein is CASSLNSLNTGELFF. Full variable domain (remainder filled in from reference TRBV5-1 and TRBJ2-2): KAGVTQTPRYLIKTRGQQVTLSCSPISGHRSVSWYQQTPGQGLQFLFEYFSETQRNKGNFPGRFSGRQFSNSRSEMNVSTLELGDSALYLCASSLNSLNTGELFFGEGSRLTVL.

The rearrangement joins TRBV2 to TRBJ2-1; D unclear. The germline V gene encodes CDR1 SNHLY and CDR2 FYNNEI. The germline V and J ends were trimmed by 4 bases and 3 bases, with 10 bases remaining between them. This CDR3 is built from 14 residues. The CDR3: CASSANNNYNEQFF. Here the CDR3 DNA reads TGTGCCAGCAGTGCAAACAACAACTACAATGAGCAGTTCTTC. The variable domain in full, with the rest retrieved from reference TRBV2 and TRBJ2-1, is EPEVTQTPSHQVTQMGQEVILRCVPISNHLYFYWYRQILGQKVEFLVSFYNNEISEKSEIFDDQFSVERPDGSNFTLKIRSTKLEDSAMYFCASSANNNYNEQFFGPGTRLTVL.

V usage is TRBV25-1 and J usage is TRBJ2-7; TRBD1 might be the D (6 bases). This CDR3 has 17 amino acids. Germline V gene sequence: CDR1 MGHDK, CDR2 SYGVNS. V was pared by 0 bases and J by 4 bases, with 19 bases between. The CDR3 sequence is CASSEYRVRDTAYEQYF. The CDR3 nucleotides read TGTGCCAGCAGTGAATATAGGGTCCGGGACACCGCATACGAGCAGTACTTC.

V usage is TRBV30 and J usage is TRBJ1-4, with 9 bases lining up with TRBD1. Germline trimming cut 4 bases from V and 8 bases from J; bases unmatched to any gene: 11. This CDR3 has 15 residues. Germline CDR1 reads GTSNPN; CDR2 reads SVGIG (reference sequence). The CDR3 loop is CAWTRSGTGFEKLFF. As DNA, the CDR3 is TGTGCCTGGACCAGATCCGGGACAGGGTTCGAAAAACTGTTTTTT.

A single count supports this clone. This sequence joins TRBV19 and TRBJ1-1; D call uncertain. This CDR3 region has 12 residues. Per germline, CDR1 LNHDA and CDR2 SQIVND (reference sequence). V was pared by 7 bases and J by 3 bases, with 9 bases between. This CDR3 is CASKADYTEAFF. In DNA form, the CDR3 reads TGTGCCAGTAAGGCGGATTACACTGAAGCTTTCTTT.

The CDR3 protein is CASNPTEKGAYGYTF. CDR3 DNA sequence: TGTGCCAGCAACCCGACAGAGAAAGGAGCCTATGGCTACACCTTC. This sequence joins TRBV6-1 and TRBJ1-2; a weak D match, TRBD1 (5 bases). The CDR3 runs to 15 residues. In germline, CDR1 is MNHNS, CDR2 SASEGT. Trimming stripped 7 bases from V and 4 bases from J, with 19 bases between.

The chain employs TRBV19 and TRBJ1-4; no clear D gene. CDR1 and CDR2 (germline): LNHDA, SQIVND (reference sequence). V was shortened by 8 bases and J by 2 bases, with 12 bases between the two germline ends. The CDR3 spans 14 residues. CDR3 nucleotides: TGTGCCAGTTCTTTTCACGGGACTAATGAAAAACTGTTTTTT. As protein: CASSFHGTNEKLFF.

The chain joins TRBV7-9 to TRBJ2-5, with TRBD1 identical over 9 bases. V shed 3 bases and J 5 bases; nucleotides not matched to a gene: 13. From germline, CDR1 is SEHNR and CDR2 FQNEAQ (reference sequence). The CDR3 spans 17 residues. CDR3 bases: TGTGCCAGCAGCTTTAATCCGCGGACAGGGGCTTCGGAGACCCAGTACTTC. This sequence encodes CASSFNPRTGASETQYF. The whole variable domain, remainder taken from reference TRBV7-9 and TRBJ2-5, is DTGVSQNPRHKITKRGQNVTFRCDPISEHNRLYWYRQTLGQGPEFLTYFQNEAQLEKSRLLSDRFSAERPKGSFSTLEIQRTEQGDSAMYLCASSFNPRTGASETQYFGPGTRLLVL.

The chain links TRBV9 to TRBJ1-5; a weak D match, TRBD1 (6 bases). The CDR3 contains 15 residues. The V and J ends lost 0 bases and 3 bases respectively, with 10 bases between them. In germline, CDR1 is SGDLS, CDR2 YYNGEE. As DNA, the CDR3 is TGTGCCAGCAGCGTAGGGGGGGGGCTCAATCAGCCCCAGCATTTT. Amino acids: CASSVGGGLNQPQHF.

CDR3 nucleotides: TGTGCCAGCAGCTCTGCAGGGGGTGAGCAGTTCTTC. Translation gives CASSSAGGEQFF. The chain uses TRBV5-6 and TRBJ2-1, with TRBD1 matching over 7 bases. From germline, CDR1 is SGHDT and CDR2 YYEEEE. The CDR3 runs 12 residues. V gave up 3 bases and J gave up 9 bases; unmatched junction bases: 3.

The CDR3 loop reads CASRGGTEKGELFF. In DNA, the CDR3 is TGCGCCAGCAGAGGGGGGACAGAGAAAGGGGAGCTGTTTTTT. The rearrangement uses TRBV4-1 and TRBJ2-2; the D gene is possibly TRBD1 (7 bases). The CDR3 has 14 amino acids. V was trimmed by 6 bases and J by 8 bases, leaving 16 bases between them. Germline V CDR1 and CDR2: MGHRA, YSYEKL.

The DNA of the CDR3 is TGTGCCAGTAGTACCCGGGACAGGGTGCCGGAAAAACTGTTTTTT. Protein sequence: CASSTRDRVPEKLFF. The chain employs TRBV19 and TRBJ1-4, with TRBD1 matching 9 bases. V trimming: 4 bases; J trimming: 8 bases; junction bases outside the gene matches: 8. This CDR3 region has 15 residues. Looked up from germline, CDR1 is LNHDA and CDR2 is SQIVND (reference sequence).